This T cell receptor (beta chain) was captured in a study of blood T cell repertoires in COVID-19. Clinical history reported by participants formed the basis on which cohorts were assigned. For recovered donors of Cohort 3, there were two negative PCRs, clearance, or symptom resolution. Produced via immunoSEQ multiplex PCR; TCRdb's table is partial and in-frame only. The sample records more than 350,000 clones, over 75% being singletons. The CDR3 runs 14 residues. V shed 4 bases, J shed 3 bases, and the junction held 2 bases outside the gene matches. The germline CDR1 and CDR2 sequences are LNHDA and SQIVND (reference sequence).

This chain uses TRBV19 with TRBJ1-4; 7 bases agree with TRBD1. The sample taken for sequencing was PBMCs or T cells enriched from blood (not recorded which). The clonotype originates from a man aged 18-30 years who had recovered from COVID-19. CDR3 sequence reads: CASSKQGSNEKLFF. The CDR3, as DNA: TGTGCCAGTAGTAAACAGGGGTCTAATGAAAAACTGTTTTTT.